The clone carrying this T cell receptor (beta chain) showed up just a few times. Its antigen is unknown. The data belong to a study of CD8+ T cells in alopecia areata. Findings of the study overall: There were also resident alphabeta T cells of normal skin sequenced in scalp samples. Affected scalp, especially in alopecia totalis/universalis, had a higher clonality than normal scalp did.

TCR sequencing used cDNA made by reverse transcription of extracted RNA. The table came from immunoSEQ multiplex PCR; TCRdb's copy has only in-frame clones and leaves some out. Here the sample spans approximately 150,000 clones, 51% being singletons. Alopecia areata patients gave lesional scalp punch biopsies and peripheral blood samples. In germline, CDR1 is LNHDA, CDR2 SQIVND (reference sequence). Trimming cost V 4 bases and J 8 bases, with 18 bases left between them. This CDR3 is built from 14 residues. V usage is TRBV19 and J usage is TRBJ2-7, with TRBD2 as a possible D gene (6 bases). The source is a human donor with alopecia areata. The input for sequencing was CD4+ T cells sorted from blood, taken at week 0. CDR3 in amino acids: CASSTKEGLTKQYF. DNA for the CDR3: TGTGCCAGTAGTACAAAGGAGGGCTTGACAAAGCAGTACTTC.